This T cell receptor (beta chain) came from a study of T-cell reconstitution after alpha-beta-depleted transplantation in children. Germline loops: CDR1 SSHAT, CDR2 FNYEAQ (reference sequence). Trimming cost V 5 bases and J 10 bases, with 20 bases left between them. This CDR3 has 14 residues. This clonotype came up a few times. Unique molecular identifiers were incorporated when the TCRbeta library was constructed. Via MiXCR, TCRdb re-called the PCR reads, giving one row per CDR3 protein. The profile shows 150,000 to 200,000 distinct CDR3 sequences, about 6.4% of them singletons. This chain links TRBV7-7 with TRBJ2-5; D could derive from TRBD1 or TRBD2 (5 bases each). Sequencing was performed on PBMCs from the stem cell graft donor, taken from the stem cell graft. The sequence was collected from a human donor who donated a stem cell graft to a child with Wiskott-Aldrich syndrome. The CDR3 region is CASSPHPGTRDQYF. The CDR3 coding sequence is TGTGCCAGCAGCCCACACCCCGGGACCCGGGACCAGTACTTC. Variable domain in full (rest from reference TRBV7-7 and TRBJ2-5): GAGVSQSPRYKVTKRGQDVTLRCDPISSHATLYWYQQALGQGPEFLTYFNYEAQPDKSGLPSDRFSAERPEGSISTLTIQRTEQRDSAMYRCASSPHPGTRDQYFGPGTRLLVL.